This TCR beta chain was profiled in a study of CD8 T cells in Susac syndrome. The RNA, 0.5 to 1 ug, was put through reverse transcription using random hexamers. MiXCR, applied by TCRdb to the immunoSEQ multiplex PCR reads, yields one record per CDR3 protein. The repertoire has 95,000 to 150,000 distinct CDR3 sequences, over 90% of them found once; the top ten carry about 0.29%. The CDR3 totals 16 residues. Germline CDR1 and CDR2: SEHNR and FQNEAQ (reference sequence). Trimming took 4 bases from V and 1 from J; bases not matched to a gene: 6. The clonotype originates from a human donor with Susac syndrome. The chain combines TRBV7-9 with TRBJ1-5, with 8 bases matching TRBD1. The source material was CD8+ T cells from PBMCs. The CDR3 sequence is CASSSSGGGSNQPQHF. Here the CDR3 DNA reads TGTGCCAGCAGCTCCTCAGGGGGCGGGAGCAATCAGCCCCAGCATTTT.